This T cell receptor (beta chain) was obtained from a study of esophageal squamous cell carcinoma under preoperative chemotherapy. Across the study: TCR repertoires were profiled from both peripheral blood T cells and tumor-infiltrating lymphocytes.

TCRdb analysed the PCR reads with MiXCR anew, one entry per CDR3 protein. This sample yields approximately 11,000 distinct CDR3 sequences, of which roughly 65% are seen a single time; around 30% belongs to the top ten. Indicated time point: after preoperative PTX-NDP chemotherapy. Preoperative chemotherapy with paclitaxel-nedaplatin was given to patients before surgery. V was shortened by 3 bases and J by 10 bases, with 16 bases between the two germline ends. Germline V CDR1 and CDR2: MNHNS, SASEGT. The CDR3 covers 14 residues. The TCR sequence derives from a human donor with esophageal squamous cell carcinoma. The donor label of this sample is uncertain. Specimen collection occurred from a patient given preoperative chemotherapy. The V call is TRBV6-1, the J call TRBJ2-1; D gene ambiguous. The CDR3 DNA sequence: TGTGCCAGCAGTGACCAGCCGATTGGTTACGAGCAGTTCTTC. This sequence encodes CASSDQPIGYEQFF.